These 2 T cell receptor beta chains were all obtained from the same sample, sequenced in a study of OX40 agonist ivuxolimab in advanced cancers. Libraries were prepared by immunoSEQ multiplex PCR; TCRdb keeps only in-frame clonotypes and omits some of them. Seen here are tens of thousands of clones, over 80% observed once, and the top ten hold around 0.88%. Sequenced here: CD4+ or CD8+ T cells sorted from blood, sampled in a trial of the OX40 agonist ivuxolimab. Receptor source: an adult with an advanced solid tumor such as melanoma, head and neck, liver or kidney cancer.

CDR3 residues: CASSLKGHNSGNTIYF. The CDR3 DNA follows: TGTGCCAGCAGTTTAAAGGGGCACAACTCTGGAAACACCATATATTTT. The rearrangement uses TRBV27 and TRBJ1-3, with TRBD1 as a possible D gene (5 bases). From germline, CDR1 is MNHEY and CDR2 SMNVEV (reference sequence). The CDR3 consists of 16 residues. Trimming cost V 2 bases and J 0 bases, with 11 bases left between them.

CDR3 protein: CASSQRPGTEDEQFF. The CDR3 DNA reads TGCGCCAGCAGCCAGCGCCCGGGGACAGAGGATGAGCAGTTCTTC. The chain recombines TRBV4-1 with TRBJ2-1, with 7 bases lining up with TRBD1. Per the germline V gene, CDR1 is MGHRA and CDR2 is YSYEKL. Germline trimming cut 3 bases from V and 8 bases from J; bases unmatched to any gene: 10. This CDR3 comprises 15 residues.